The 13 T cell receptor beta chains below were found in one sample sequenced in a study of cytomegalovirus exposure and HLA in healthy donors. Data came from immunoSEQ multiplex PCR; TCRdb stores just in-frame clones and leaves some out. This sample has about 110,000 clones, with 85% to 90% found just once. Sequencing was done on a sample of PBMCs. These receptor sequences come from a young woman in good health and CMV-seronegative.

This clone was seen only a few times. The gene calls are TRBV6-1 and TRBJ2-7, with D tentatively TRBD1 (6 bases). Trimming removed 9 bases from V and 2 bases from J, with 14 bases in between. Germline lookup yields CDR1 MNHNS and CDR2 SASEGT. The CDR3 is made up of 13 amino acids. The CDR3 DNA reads TGTGCCAGTGGACAGACCATTCCCTACGAGCAGTACTTC. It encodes CASGQTIPYEQYF.

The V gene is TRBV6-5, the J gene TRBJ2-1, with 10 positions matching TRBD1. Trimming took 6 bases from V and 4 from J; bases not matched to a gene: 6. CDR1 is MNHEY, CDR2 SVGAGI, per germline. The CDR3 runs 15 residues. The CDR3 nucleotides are TGTGCCAGCAGGATGGACAGGGGGAGTTACAATGAGCAGTTCTTC. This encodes CASRMDRGSYNEQFF.

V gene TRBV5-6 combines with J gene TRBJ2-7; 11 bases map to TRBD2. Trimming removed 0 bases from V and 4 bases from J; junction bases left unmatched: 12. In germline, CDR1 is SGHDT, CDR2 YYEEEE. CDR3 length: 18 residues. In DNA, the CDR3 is TGTGCCAGCAGCTTGGATGGGACTAGCGGATTCATAACATACGAGCAGTACTTC. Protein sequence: CASSLDGTSGFITYEQYF.

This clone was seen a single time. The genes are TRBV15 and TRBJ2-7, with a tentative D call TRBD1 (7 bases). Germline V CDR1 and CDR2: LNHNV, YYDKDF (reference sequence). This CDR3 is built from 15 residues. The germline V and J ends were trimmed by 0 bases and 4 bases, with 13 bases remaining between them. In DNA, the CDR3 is TGTGCCACCAGCAGAGATCCAGGGGGGAAATACGAGCAGTACTTC. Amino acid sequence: CATSRDPGGKYEQYF.

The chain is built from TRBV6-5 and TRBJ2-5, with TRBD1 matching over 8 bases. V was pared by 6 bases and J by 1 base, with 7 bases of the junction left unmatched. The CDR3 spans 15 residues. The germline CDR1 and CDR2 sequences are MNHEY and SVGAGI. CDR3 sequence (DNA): TGTGCCAGCAGCCCTGACAGGGGAACCCAAGAGACCCAGTACTTC. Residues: CASSPDRGTQETQYF.

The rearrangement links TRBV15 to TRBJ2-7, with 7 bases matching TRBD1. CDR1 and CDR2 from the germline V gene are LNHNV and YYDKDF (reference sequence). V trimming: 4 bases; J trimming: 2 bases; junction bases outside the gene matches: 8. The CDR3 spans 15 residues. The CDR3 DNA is TGTGCCACCAGCATCTCAACAGGGGTCGCCTACGAGCAGTACTTC. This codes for CATSISTGVAYEQYF.

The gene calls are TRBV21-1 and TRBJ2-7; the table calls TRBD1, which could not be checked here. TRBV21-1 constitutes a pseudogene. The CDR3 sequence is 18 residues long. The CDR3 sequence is CASSKLGAGPTSTYEQYF. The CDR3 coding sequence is TGTGCCAGCAGCAAATTAGGAGCAGGGCCAACCTCAACCTACGAGCAGTACTTC.

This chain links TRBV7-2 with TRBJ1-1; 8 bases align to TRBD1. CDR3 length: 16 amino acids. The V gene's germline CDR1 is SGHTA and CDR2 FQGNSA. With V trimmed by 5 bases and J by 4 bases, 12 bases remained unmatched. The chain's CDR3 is CASSPQTRGLSTEAFF. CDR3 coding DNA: TGTGCCAGCAGCCCTCAGACCAGGGGGCTGAGCACTGAAGCTTTCTTT.

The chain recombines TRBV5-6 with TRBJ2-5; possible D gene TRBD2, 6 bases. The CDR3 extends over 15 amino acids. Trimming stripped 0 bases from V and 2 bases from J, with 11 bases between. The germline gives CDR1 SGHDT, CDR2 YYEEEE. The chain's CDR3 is CASSLGPRGQETQYF. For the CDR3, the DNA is TGTGCCAGCAGCTTGGGTCCCCGGGGGCAAGAGACCCAGTACTTC.

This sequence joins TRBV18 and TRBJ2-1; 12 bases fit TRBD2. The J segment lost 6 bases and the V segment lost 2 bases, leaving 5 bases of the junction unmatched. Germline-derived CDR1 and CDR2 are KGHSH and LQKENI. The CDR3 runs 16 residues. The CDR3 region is CASSPGASGRANEQFF. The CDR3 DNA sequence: TGTGCCAGCTCACCAGGAGCTAGCGGGAGGGCCAATGAGCAGTTCTTC.

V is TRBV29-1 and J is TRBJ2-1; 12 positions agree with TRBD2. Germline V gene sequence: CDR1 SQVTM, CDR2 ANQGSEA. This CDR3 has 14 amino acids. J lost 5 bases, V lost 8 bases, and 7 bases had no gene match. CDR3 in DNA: TGCAGCCCAGTCCTAGCGGGGGGGAACAATGAGCAGTTCTTC. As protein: CSPVLAGGNNEQFF.

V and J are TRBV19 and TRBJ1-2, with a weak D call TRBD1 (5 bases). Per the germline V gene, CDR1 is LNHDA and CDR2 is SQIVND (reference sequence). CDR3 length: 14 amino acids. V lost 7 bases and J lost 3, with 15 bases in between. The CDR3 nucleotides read TGTGCCAGTACGCAGGGTCGGGAGTACTATGGCTACACCTTC. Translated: CASTQGREYYGYTF.

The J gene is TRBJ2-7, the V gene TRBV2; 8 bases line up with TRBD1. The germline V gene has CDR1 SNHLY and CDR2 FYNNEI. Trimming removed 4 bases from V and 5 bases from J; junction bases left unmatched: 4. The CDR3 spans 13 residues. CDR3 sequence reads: CASSAGTGNEQYF. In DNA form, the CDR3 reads TGTGCCAGCAGTGCCGGGACAGGAAACGAGCAGTACTTC.